This T cell receptor beta chain is from a study of blood T cell repertoires in COVID-19. Study-level background: Some COVID-19 samples were acute and others convalescent; all came from the United States, Italy and Spain.

V dropped 3 bases and J dropped 8 bases, with 10 bases sitting between them. The CDR3 covers 12 residues. The V gene's germline CDR1 is SNHLY and CDR2 FYNNEI. In the original processing: Nucleated cell counts were estimated from reference gene primer amplification. Measured with immunoSEQ multiplex PCR; TCRdb has only the in-frame clones, and not every one. The V and J calls and clone size are taken from that table; D and trimming were inferred from the DNA. The data contain around 150,000 clones, about four fifths of them singletons. This rearrangement joins TRBV2 to TRBJ1-2; weak D call: TRBD1 (5 bases). This TCR was recovered from a human donor in a cohort sampled during active COVID-19. The sequenced sample consisted of peripheral blood. The CDR3: CASSEEGSGYTF. In DNA form, the CDR3 reads TGTGCCAGCAGTGAGGAGGGGAGCGGCTACACCTTC.